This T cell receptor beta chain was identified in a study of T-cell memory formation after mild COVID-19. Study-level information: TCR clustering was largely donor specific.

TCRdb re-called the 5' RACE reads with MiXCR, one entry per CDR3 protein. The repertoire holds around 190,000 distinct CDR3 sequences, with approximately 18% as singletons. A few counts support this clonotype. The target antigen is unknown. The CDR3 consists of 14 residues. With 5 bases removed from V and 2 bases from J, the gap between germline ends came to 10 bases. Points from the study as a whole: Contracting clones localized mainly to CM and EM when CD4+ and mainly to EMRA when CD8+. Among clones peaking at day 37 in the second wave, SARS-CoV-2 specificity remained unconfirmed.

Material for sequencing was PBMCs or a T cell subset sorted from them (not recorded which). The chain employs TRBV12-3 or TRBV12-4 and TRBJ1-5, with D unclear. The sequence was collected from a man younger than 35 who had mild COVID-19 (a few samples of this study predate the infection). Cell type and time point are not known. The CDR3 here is CASSDTAGNQPQHF. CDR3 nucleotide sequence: TGTGCCAGCAGTGACACAGCAGGCAATCAGCCCCAGCATTTT.